A selection of T cell receptor beta chains follows, all from one sample in a study of beta chain features in type 1 diabetes. The assay was immunoSEQ multiplex PCR, and TCRdb's table has in-frame clones only and misses some. The sample comprises some 140,000 clones, roughly 10% of which are singletons, and 0.75% rests with the top ten. The sample consisted of central memory CD4+ T cells from blood. The receptors were sampled from a man between 25 and 39 years old with type 1 diabetes. CDR3s include the opening cysteine and the closing phenylalanine or tryptophan. Fields, in order: D gene, J gene, V gene, clone size, CDR3 length, CDR3 DNA, CDR3 protein. D genes are given only for firm matches. Not every row has a clone size; where given, it reads once, few, many or a size class.

>NA|TRBJ1-5|TRBV9|NA|15
TGTGCCAGCAGCCCCGGGGTGAGTGAGTATCAGCCCCAGCATTTT
CASSPGVSEYQPQHF
>TRBD1|TRBJ1-2|TRBV7-8|few|13
TGTGCCAGCAGCTTGTCAGGGGGAGAGGGCTACACCTTC
CASSLSGGEGYTF
>TRBD1|TRBJ1-2|TRBV5-5|NA|14
TGTGCCAGCAGCTGGTCTAACACAGGGGTCGGCTACACCTTC
CASSWSNTGVGYTF
>TRBD1|TRBJ1-2|TRBV7-9|NA|14
TGTGCCAGCAGCCCAATAGAGGGGGCCCATGGCTACACCTTC
CASSPIEGAHGYTF
>TRBD1|TRBJ1-2|TRBV19|few|15
TGTGCCAGTAGTCAAATCCGGACAGGGGCCTATGGCTACACCTTC
CASSQIRTGAYGYTF
>NA|TRBJ2-3|TRBV7-3|NA|15
TGTGCCAGCAGCCAGGGACTCCCGAGTGGCGATACGCAGTATTTT
CASSQGLPSGDTQYF
>TRBD1|TRBJ2-1|TRBV7-2|few|15
TGTGCCAGCAGCTTACAGGGGGCAATGTGGAATGAGCAGTTCTTC
CASSLQGAMWNEQFF
>NA|TRBJ1-2|TRBV7-9|few|13
TGTGCCAGCAGCTTAGCGGAGCTACATGGCTACACCTTC
CASSLAELHGYTF
>NA|TRBJ2-7|TRBV30|NA|13
TGTGTGAGCGAGACAGCCAACACCTACGAGCAGTACTTC
CVSETANTYEQYF
>NA|TRBJ2-7|TRBV27|few|14
TGTGCCAGCAGTTCAGGGGTTCTACCCCACGAGCAGTACTTC
CASSSGVLPHEQYF
>NA|TRBJ2-2|TRBV7-9|few|17
TGTGCCGGATGGAACACGAGGAGGGGGCAGTACACCGGGGAGCTGTTTTTT
CAGWNTRRGQYTGELFF
>NA|TRBJ2-7|TRBV7-2|few|11
TGTGCCAGCAGCTCGTTCTACGAGCAGTACTTC
CASSSFYEQYF
>TRBD2|TRBJ2-5|TRBV7-9|NA|16
TGTGCCAGCAGCTCGGGACTAGCGGGAAACCAAGAGACCCAGTACTTC
CASSSGLAGNQETQYF
>NA|TRBJ1-5|TRBV9|NA|15
TGTGCCAGCAGCAGAGGGGGTATCGACAATCAGCCCCAGCATTTT
CASSRGGIDNQPQHF
>TRBD2|TRBJ2-1|TRBV5-1|NA|15
TGCGCCAGCAGCTTGTTCCTAGCGGGGGATCAGGAGCAGTTCTTC
CASSLFLAGDQEQFF
>NA|TRBJ1-2|TRBV9|NA|12
TGTGCCAGCAGTCCGGGTTACTATGGCTACACCTTC
CASSPGYYGYTF
>NA|TRBJ1-3|TRBV7-9|few|15
TGTGCCAGCAGCCAAATGGGACATCGTGGAAACACCATATATTTT
CASSQMGHRGNTIYF
>TRBD1|TRBJ1-2|TRBV29-1|few|14
TGCAGCGCCGAGGGGACAGGGACTCGACATGGCTACACCTTC
CSAEGTGTRHGYTF
>NA|TRBJ2-5|TRBV7-6|few|9
TGTGCCAGCGGCGAGACCCAGTACTTC
CASGETQYF
>NA|TRBJ2-2|TRBV11-3|NA|12
TGTGCCAGTGCGGCAAACACCGGGGAGCTGTTTTTT
CASAANTGELFF
>NA|TRBJ1-6|TRBV7-9|NA|15
TGTGCCAGCAGCTCACATACCGGGGGAAATTCACCCCTCCACTTT
CASSSHTGGNSPLHF
>TRBD1|TRBJ1-6|TRBV5-4|few|15
TGTGCCAGCAGCAGCGGACAGGGAACCAATTCACCCCTCCACTTT
CASSSGQGTNSPLHF
>TRBD1|TRBJ1-5|TRBV30|few|13
TGTGCCTGGAGTACATCGGACAGGCAGCCCCAGCATTTT
CAWSTSDRQPQHF
>NA|TRBJ1-1|TRBV5-8|NA|11
TGTGCCAGCAGCTTGTATTCTGAAGCTTTCTTT
CASSLYSEAFF
>NA|TRBJ1-6|TRBV7-2|NA|14
TGTGCCAGCAGCTTAGTGGCAGATAATTCACCCCTCCACTTT
CASSLVADNSPLHF
>NA|TRBJ2-3|TRBV5-1|NA|15
TGCGCCAGCAGCTTAGGAGCCGTGGGCACAGATACGCAGTATTTT
CASSLGAVGTDTQYF
>NA|TRBJ2-3|TRBV19|few|14
TGTGCCAGTAGTTACAGTACTAGCACAGATACGCAGTATTTT
CASSYSTSTDTQYF
>NA|TRBJ2-2|TRBV7-2|NA|12
TGTGCCAGCAGCTCGTTTAACGGGGAGCTGTTTTTT
CASSSFNGELFF
>TRBD2|TRBJ2-1|TRBV10-3|NA|14
TGTGCCATCCGACTAGCGGGGGACACGGGTGAGCAGTTCTTC
CAIRLAGDTGEQFF
>NA|TRBJ2-5|TRBV11-1|few|14
TGTGCCAGCAGCTTAGGGTGGCAGCAAGAGACCCAGTACTTC
CASSLGWQQETQYF
>NA|TRBJ2-3|TRBV19|NA|11
TGTGCCAGTACTAGCGCAGATACGCAGTATTTT
CASTSADTQYF
>NA|TRBJ2-7|TRBV7-2|NA|15
TGTGCCAGCAGCGCCGTGGGGGGTTCGCCTAGAGAGCAGTACTTC
CASSAVGGSPREQYF
>TRBD1|TRBJ2-2|TRBV5-1|NA|15
TGCGCCAGCAGCCTTCGGACAGGGGGGGACGGGGAGCTGTTTTTT
CASSLRTGGDGELFF
>NA|TRBJ2-4|TRBV7-9|few|13
TGTGCCAGCAGCCAAATATCAGGGAAGCGATTGGACTTC
CASSQISGKRLDF
>NA|TRBJ2-2|TRBV14|NA|13
TGTGCCAGCAGGGGGCAAGACACCGGGGAGCTGTTTTTT
CASRGQDTGELFF